A single sample gave rise to the 9 T cell receptor beta chains below, sequenced in a study of monozygotic twins with inflammatory bowel disease. TCRdb reanalyzed the 5' RACE reads and collapses them to one entry per CDR3 protein, without DNA. This repertoire includes roughly 170,000 distinct CDR3 sequences. Sequencing was performed on blood. Receptors were obtained from a human donor with ulcerative colitis or Crohn's disease, or a healthy co-twin of an affected twin (not recorded which).

The chain combines TRBV20-1 with TRBJ2-5. The germline V gene encodes CDR1 DFQATT and CDR2 SNEGSKA (reference sequence). The CDR3 is 12 residues long. The CDR3 loop reads CSAREDPTAQYF.

The rearrangement joins TRBV5-5 to TRBJ2-7; TCRdb's D gene call, TRBD2, goes unchecked for lack of DNA. From germline, CDR1 is SGHKS and CDR2 YYEKEE (reference sequence). This CDR3 is 16 amino acids long. CDR3 loop: CASSLFSTSGAYEQYF. Complete variable domain (other parts from reference TRBV5-5 and TRBJ2-7): DAGVTQSPTHLIKTRGQQVTLRCSPISGHKSVSWYQQVLGQGPQFIFQYYEKEERGRGNFPDRFSARQFPNYSSELNVNALLLGDSALYLCASSLFSTSGAYEQYFGPGTRLTVT.

The rearrangement links TRBV20-1 to TRBJ1-1; TCRdb lists TRBD1, though no DNA is available to test this call. Germline values: CDR1 DFQATT, CDR2 SNEGSKA (reference sequence). The CDR3 has 15 amino acids. CDR3 sequence: CSARRAGIMNTEAFF.

CDR3: CSARARTFGTSNQPQHF. The rearrangement links TRBV20-1 to TRBJ1-5; TCRdb reports TRBD1, a call that lacks DNA to check it against. Looked up from germline, CDR1 is DFQATT and CDR2 is SNEGSKA (reference sequence). CDR3 size: 17 residues.

This chain joins TRBV2 and TRBJ2-5; the TCRdb call, TRBD2, lacks DNA for checking. This CDR3 comprises 14 residues. From germline, CDR1 is SNHLY and CDR2 FYNNEI. The CDR3 sequence is CASRVAGGIETQYF.

The chain recombines TRBV10-3 with TRBJ2-2. In germline, CDR1 is ENHRY, CDR2 SYGVKD. The CDR3 is made up of 11 amino acids. The CDR3 loop is CAIGETGELFF.

The chain is built from TRBV6-5 and TRBJ1-2; TCRdb picks TRBD1, but there is no DNA to check that call. CDR3 size: 13 residues. Per germline, CDR1 MNHEY and CDR2 SVGAGI. The CDR3 loop is CASSPDRLKGYTF.

The chain recombines TRBV7-2 with TRBJ2-2; the D gene TCRdb calls, TRBD1, cannot be checked with no DNA. This CDR3 has 16 residues. Looked up from germline, CDR1 is SGHTA and CDR2 is FQGNSA. The CDR3: CASSLTGQVNTGELFF.

The rearrangement uses TRBV20-1 and TRBJ2-1; the TCRdb call, TRBD1, lacks DNA for checking. The germline gives CDR1 DFQATT, CDR2 SNEGSKA (reference sequence). The CDR3 has 16 residues. The CDR3 protein is CSASTWQGSSYNEQFF.